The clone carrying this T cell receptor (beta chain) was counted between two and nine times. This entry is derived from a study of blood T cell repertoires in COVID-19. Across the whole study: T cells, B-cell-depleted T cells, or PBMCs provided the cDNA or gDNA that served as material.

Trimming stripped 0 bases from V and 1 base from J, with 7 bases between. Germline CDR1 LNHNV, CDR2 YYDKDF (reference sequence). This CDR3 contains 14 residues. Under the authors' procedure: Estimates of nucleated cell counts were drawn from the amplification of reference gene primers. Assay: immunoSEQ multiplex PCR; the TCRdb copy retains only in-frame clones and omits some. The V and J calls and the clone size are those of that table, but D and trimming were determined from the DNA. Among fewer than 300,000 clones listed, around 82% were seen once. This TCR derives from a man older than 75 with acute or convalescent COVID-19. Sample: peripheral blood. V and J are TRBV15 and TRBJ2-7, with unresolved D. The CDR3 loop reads CATSRDSTSYEQYF. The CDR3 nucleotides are TGTGCCACCAGCAGAGATTCAACATCCTACGAGCAGTACTTC.